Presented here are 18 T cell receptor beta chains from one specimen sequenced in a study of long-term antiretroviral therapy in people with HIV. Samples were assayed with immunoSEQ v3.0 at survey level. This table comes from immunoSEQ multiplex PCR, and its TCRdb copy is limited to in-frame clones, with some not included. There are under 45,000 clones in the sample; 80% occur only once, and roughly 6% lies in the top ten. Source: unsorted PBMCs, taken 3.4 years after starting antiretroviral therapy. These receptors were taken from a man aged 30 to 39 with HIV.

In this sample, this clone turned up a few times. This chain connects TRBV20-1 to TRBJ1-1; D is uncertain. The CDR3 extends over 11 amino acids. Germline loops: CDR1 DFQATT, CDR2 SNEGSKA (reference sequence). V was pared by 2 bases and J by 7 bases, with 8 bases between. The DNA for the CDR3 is TGCAGTGCTAGAAGTTCGGGTGAAGCTTTCTTT. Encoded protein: CSARSSGEAFF.

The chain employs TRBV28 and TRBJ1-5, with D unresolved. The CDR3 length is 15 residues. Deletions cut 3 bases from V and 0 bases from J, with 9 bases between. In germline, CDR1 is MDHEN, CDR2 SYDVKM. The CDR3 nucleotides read TGTGCCAGCAGTTTGCGTAAGGGTAGCAATCAGCCCCAGCATTTT. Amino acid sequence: CASSLRKGSNQPQHF.

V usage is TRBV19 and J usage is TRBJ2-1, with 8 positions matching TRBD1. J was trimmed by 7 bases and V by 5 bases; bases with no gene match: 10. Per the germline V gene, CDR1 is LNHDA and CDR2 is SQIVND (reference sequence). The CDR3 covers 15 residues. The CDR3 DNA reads TGTGCCAGTAGTCCAAGACAGGGGATGAAGAATGAGCAGTTCTTC. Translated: CASSPRQGMKNEQFF.

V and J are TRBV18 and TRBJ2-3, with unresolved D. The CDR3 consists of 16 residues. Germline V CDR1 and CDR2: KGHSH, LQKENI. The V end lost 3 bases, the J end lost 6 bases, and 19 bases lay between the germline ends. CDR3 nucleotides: TGTGCCAGCTCACCCTCAACCGGGCCCACCGGGGATACGCAGTATTTT. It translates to CASSPSTGPTGDTQYF.

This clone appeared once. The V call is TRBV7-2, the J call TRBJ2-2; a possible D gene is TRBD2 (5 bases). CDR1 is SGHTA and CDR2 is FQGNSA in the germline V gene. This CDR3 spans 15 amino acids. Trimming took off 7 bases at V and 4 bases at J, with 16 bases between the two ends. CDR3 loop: CASTPGSGPTGELFF. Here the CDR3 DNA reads TGTGCCAGCACCCCGGGAAGCGGACCCACCGGGGAGCTGTTTTTT.

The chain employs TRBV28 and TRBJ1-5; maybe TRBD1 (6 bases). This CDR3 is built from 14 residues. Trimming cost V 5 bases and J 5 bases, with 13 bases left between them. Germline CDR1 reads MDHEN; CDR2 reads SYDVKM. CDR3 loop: CASSPRRGYQPQHF. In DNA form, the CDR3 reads TGTGCCAGCAGTCCGCGCAGGGGATATCAGCCCCAGCATTTT.

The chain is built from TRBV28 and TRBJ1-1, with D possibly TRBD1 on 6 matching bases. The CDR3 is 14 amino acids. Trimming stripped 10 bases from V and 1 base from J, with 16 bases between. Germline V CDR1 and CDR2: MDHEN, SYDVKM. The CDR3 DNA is TGTGCCACCAAGCCGGGACAAGAGAACACTGAAGCTTTCTTT. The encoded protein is CATKPGQENTEAFF.

The CDR3 region is CASSHPPREGSNQPQHF. CDR3 DNA sequence: TGCGCCAGCAGCCACCCCCCCCGAGAAGGTAGCAATCAGCCCCAGCATTTT. The chain recombines TRBV4-3 with TRBJ1-5, with D unclear. The germline V and J ends were trimmed by 3 bases and 0 bases, with 15 bases remaining between them. This CDR3 contains 17 residues. In germline, CDR1 is LGHNA, CDR2 YSLEER.

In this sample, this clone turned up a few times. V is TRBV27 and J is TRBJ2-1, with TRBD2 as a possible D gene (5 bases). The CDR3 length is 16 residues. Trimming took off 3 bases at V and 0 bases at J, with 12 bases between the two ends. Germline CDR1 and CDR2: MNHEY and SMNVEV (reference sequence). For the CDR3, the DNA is TGTGCCAGCAGTTTTCTGCCTAGCAGCTCCTACAATGAGCAGTTCTTC. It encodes CASSFLPSSSYNEQFF.

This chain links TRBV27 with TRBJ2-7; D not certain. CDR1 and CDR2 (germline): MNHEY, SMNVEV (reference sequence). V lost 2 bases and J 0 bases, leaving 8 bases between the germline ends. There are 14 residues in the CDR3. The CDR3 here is CASSLMGFSYEQYF. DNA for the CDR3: TGTGCCAGCAGTTTAATGGGGTTCTCCTACGAGCAGTACTTC.

CDR3 residues: CASSLRQDSNQPQHF. CDR3 nucleotide sequence: TGTGCCAGCAGCTTAAGACAGGATAGCAATCAGCCCCAGCATTTT. The V and J genes are TRBV7-2 and TRBJ1-5; maybe TRBD1 (6 bases). The germline V gene has CDR1 SGHTA and CDR2 FQGNSA. V lost 2 bases and J 0 bases, leaving 8 bases between the germline ends. The CDR3 has 15 amino acids. Full variable domain (remainder filled in from reference TRBV7-2 and TRBJ1-5): GAGVSQSPSNKVTEKGKDVELRCDPISGHTALYWYRQSLGQGLEFLIYFQGNSAPDKSGLPSDRFSAERTGGSVSTLTIQRTQQEDSAVYLCASSLRQDSNQPQHFGDGTRLSIL.

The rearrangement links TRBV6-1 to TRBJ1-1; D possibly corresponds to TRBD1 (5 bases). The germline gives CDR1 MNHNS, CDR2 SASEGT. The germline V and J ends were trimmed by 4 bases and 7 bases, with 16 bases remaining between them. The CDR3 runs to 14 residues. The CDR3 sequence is CASSVSGSGGEAFF. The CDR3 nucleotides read TGTGCCAGCAGTGTAAGTGGGTCCGGGGGTGAAGCTTTCTTT.

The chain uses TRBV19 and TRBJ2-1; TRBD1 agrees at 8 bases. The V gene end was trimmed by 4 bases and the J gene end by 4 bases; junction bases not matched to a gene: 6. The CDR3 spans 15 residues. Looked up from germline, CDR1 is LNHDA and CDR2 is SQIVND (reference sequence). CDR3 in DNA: TGTGCCAGTAGTACCGGGACAGGAACATACAATGAGCAGTTCTTC. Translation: CASSTGTGTYNEQFF.

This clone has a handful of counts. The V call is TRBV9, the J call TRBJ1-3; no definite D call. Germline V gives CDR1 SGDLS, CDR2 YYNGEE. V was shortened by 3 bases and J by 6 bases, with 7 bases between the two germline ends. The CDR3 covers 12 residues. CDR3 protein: CASSGLVNTIYF. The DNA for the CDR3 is TGTGCCAGCAGCGGGCTAGTAAACACCATATATTTT.

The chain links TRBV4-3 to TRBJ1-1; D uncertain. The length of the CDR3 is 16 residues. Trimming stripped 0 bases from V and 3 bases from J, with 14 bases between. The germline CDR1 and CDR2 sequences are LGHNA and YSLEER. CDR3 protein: CASSQDTPLSDTEAFF. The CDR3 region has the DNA TGCGCCAGCAGCCAAGACACCCCTCTCTCGGACACTGAAGCTTTCTTT.

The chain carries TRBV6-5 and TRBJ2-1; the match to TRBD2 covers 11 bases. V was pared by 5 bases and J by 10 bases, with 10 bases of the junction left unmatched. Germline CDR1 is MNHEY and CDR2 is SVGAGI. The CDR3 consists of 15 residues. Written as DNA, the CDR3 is TGTGCCAGCAGTCCCGGACTAGCGGGTGGAGAGGAGCAGTTCTTC. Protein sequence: CASSPGLAGGEEQFF.

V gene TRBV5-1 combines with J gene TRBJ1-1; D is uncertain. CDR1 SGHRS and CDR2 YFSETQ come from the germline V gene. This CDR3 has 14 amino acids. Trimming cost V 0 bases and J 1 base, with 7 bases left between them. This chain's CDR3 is CASSLVLPNTEAFF. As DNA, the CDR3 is TGCGCCAGCAGCTTGGTACTGCCGAACACTGAAGCTTTCTTT.

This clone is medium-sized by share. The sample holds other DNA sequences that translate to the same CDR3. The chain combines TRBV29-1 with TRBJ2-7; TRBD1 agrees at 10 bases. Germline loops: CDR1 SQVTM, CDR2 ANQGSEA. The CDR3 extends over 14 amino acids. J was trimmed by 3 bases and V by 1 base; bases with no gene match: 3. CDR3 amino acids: CSVEVGDRGYEQYF. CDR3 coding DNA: TGCAGCGTTGAAGTTGGGGACAGGGGCTACGAGCAGTACTTC.